Below are 30 T cell receptor beta chains sequenced from a single sample in a study of cytomegalovirus exposure and HLA in healthy donors. With 60 Vbeta and 13 Jbeta primers, the PCR was carried out. Method: immunoSEQ multiplex PCR; TCRdb's copy keeps in-frame clones and lacks some. The table has 90,000 to 110,000 clones, approximately 12% seen once. Sequencing was carried out using PBMCs. The receptors here all came from a man aged 35-49 years in good health and CMV-seropositive.

The chain combines TRBV10-2 with TRBJ2-3, with D possibly being TRBD1 (5 bases). V lost 2 bases and J lost 8, with 14 bases in between. In germline, CDR1 is WSHSY, CDR2 SAAADI. This CDR3 comprises 14 residues. CDR3 in amino acids: CASSEQGSFGTQYF. Here the CDR3 DNA reads TGCGCCAGCAGTGAGCAGGGTTCTTTCGGTACGCAGTATTTT.

The genes are TRBV5-1 and TRBJ1-2; D is unclear. There are 15 residues in the CDR3. Trimming pared 4 bases from V and 1 base from J, leaving 14 bases between. Looked up from germline, CDR1 is SGHRS and CDR2 is YFSETQ. CDR3 DNA: TGCGCCAGCAGCCCGGTTCCGAAATATAACTATGGCTACACCTTC. This encodes CASSPVPKYNYGYTF.

J is TRBJ2-7 and V is TRBV6-1, with no clear D. V was clipped by 3 bases and J by 2 bases, with 11 bases between them. Germline V gives CDR1 MNHNS, CDR2 SASEGT. This CDR3 is built from 14 residues. CDR3 protein: CASSDRRAPYEQYF. The CDR3 bases are TGTGCCAGCAGTGACAGGCGCGCTCCCTACGAGCAGTACTTC.

The chain recombines TRBV18 with TRBJ1-1; D unresolved. CDR1 is KGHSH and CDR2 is LQKENI in the germline V gene. V was trimmed by 2 bases and J by 1 base, leaving 5 bases between them. The CDR3 is 13 amino acids. The CDR3 nucleotides are TGTGCCAGCTCACCATACGGGAACACTGAAGCTTTCTTT. It yields the protein CASSPYGNTEAFF.

The sample holds a few counts of this clone. The chain uses TRBV6-5 and TRBJ2-2; TRBD1 is a possible D gene (5 bases). Germline V CDR1 and CDR2: MNHEY, SVGAGI. Trimming cost V 9 bases and J 6 bases, with 14 bases left between them. The CDR3 has 13 amino acids. CDR3 loop: CARGVILSGELFF. As DNA, the CDR3 is TGTGCCAGAGGGGTAATTCTTTCCGGGGAGCTGTTTTTT.

This clone was observed a few times. V gene TRBV11-2 combines with J gene TRBJ2-7; maybe TRBD2 (6 bases). V lost 4 bases, J lost 5 bases, and 12 bases lay in between. The CDR3 length is 13 residues. CDR1 is SGHAT, CDR2 FQNNGV, per germline. CDR3 bases: TGTGCCAGCAGCTCCGGGAGAATGAACGAGCAGTACTTC. Translated, it gives CASSSGRMNEQYF.

The V and J genes are TRBV10-3 and TRBJ2-7; D is ambiguous. The V gene's germline CDR1 is ENHRY and CDR2 SYGVKD. The V end lost 4 bases, the J end lost 0 bases, and 13 bases lay between the germline ends. The CDR3 is 15 residues long. The CDR3 is CAISGVARSSYEQYF. Here the CDR3 DNA reads TGTGCCATCAGTGGGGTAGCCCGAAGCTCCTACGAGCAGTACTTC.

By sample share, this clone is medium-sized (0.01 to 0.1%). This chain links TRBV2 with TRBJ1-4; 10 bases match TRBD1. Germline loops: CDR1 SNHLY, CDR2 FYNNEI. The CDR3 has 19 amino acids. Trimming took 3 bases from V and 12 from J; bases not matched to a gene: 22. CDR3 residues: CASSEMWGQGNFPAVQLFF. The CDR3 DNA sequence: TGTGCCAGCAGTGAGATGTGGGGACAGGGGAATTTCCCCGCGGTACAACTGTTTTTT.

The chain carries TRBV29-1 and TRBJ1-3, with D possibly matching TRBD1 (5 bases). The CDR3 loop spans 12 amino acids. CDR1 and CDR2 from the germline V gene are SQVTM and ANQGSEA. The CDR3 nucleotides are TGCAGTGGGGGGTCCTCTGGAAACACCATATATTTT. The encoded protein is CSGGSSGNTIYF.

The V gene is TRBV2, the J gene TRBJ2-5; perhaps TRBD1 as D (6 bases). Gene TRBJ2-7 matches the end of the DNA better, so the J call may be wrong. The CDR3 is 13 amino acids. Germline-derived CDR1 and CDR2 are SNHLY and FYNNEI. The CDR3 coding sequence is TGTGCCAGCTTTTTGGACAGTTTTGGCGAGCAGTACTTC. This gives the protein CASFLDSFGEQYF.

This clone was detected only a few times. The chain couples TRBV14 to TRBJ1-1; tentatively, D is TRBD1 (5 bases). Trimming shortened V by 4 bases and J by 8 bases, and 11 bases separated the two germline ends. CDR3 length: 12 residues. Germline CDR1 is SGHDN and CDR2 is FVKESK. The CDR3 DNA is TGTGCCAGCAGCCCCTTGGGGGGAGAAGCTTTCTTT. Residues: CASSPLGGEAFF.

V gene TRBV2 combines with J gene TRBJ2-7; D possibly corresponds to TRBD2 (6 bases). V lost 0 bases, J lost 2 bases, and 11 bases lay in between. The CDR3 is made up of 15 amino acids. Germline CDR1 and CDR2: SNHLY and FYNNEI. The CDR3 is CASSEAVAAAYEQYF. CDR3 bases: TGTGCCAGCAGTGAAGCAGTAGCGGCGGCCTACGAGCAGTACTTC.

In its sample, this clone was seen a few times. V gene TRBV4-1 combines with J gene TRBJ2-5, with 7 bases fitting TRBD1. With 3 bases clipped from V and 1 base from J, the junction kept 5 bases outside the gene matches. Germline loops: CDR1 MGHRA, CDR2 YSYEKL. CDR3 size: 15 residues. For the CDR3, the DNA is TGCGCCAGCAGCCATCCGGGGACAGTCCAAGAGACCCAGTACTTC. This encodes CASSHPGTVQETQYF.

This sequence joins TRBV25-1 and TRBJ2-5, with 8 bases aligning to TRBD2. The CDR3 loop spans 16 amino acids. V gave up 1 base and J gave up 5 bases; unmatched junction bases: 9. Germline CDR1 reads MGHDK; CDR2 reads SYGVNS. CDR3 nucleotides: TGTGCCAGCAGTGAATTTACTAGCGGCCTTGGGGAGACCCAGTACTTC. Translating it yields CASSEFTSGLGETQYF.

The table lists this clone with a few counts. The J gene is TRBJ2-7, the V gene TRBV29-1; 13 bases map to TRBD2. V gave up 7 bases and J gave up 7 bases; unmatched junction bases: 10. Germline-derived CDR1 and CDR2 are SQVTM and ANQGSEA. This CDR3 contains 14 residues. CDR3 in amino acids: CSGRTSGSPGEQYF. CDR3 coding DNA: TGCAGCGGGAGGACTAGCGGGAGCCCCGGGGAGCAGTACTTC.

This clone was seen a handful of times. The chain uses TRBV5-6 and TRBJ2-2, with D uncertain. V shed 0 bases and J shed 2 bases, with 8 bases lying between them. The CDR3 loop spans 15 amino acids. CDR1 SGHDT and CDR2 YYEEEE come from the germline V gene. CDR3 region: CASSLGQINTGELFF. The DNA for the CDR3 is TGTGCCAGCAGCTTGGGCCAGATAAACACCGGGGAGCTGTTTTTT.

This clone was picked up a small number of times. The same CDR3 also results from other DNA sequences found in this sample. V gene TRBV28 combines with J gene TRBJ1-5, with D possibly matching TRBD1 (5 bases). The CDR3 has 14 residues. Trimming stripped 6 bases from V and 4 bases from J, with 13 bases between. Germline V lookup: CDR1 MDHEN, CDR2 SYDVKM. The CDR3 sequence: CASSSGGSNQPQHF. In DNA form, the CDR3 reads TGTGCCAGCAGCTCCGGGGGGTCTAATCAGCCCCAGCATTTT.

The V gene is TRBV2, the J gene TRBJ2-1; D gene uncertain. Looked up from germline, CDR1 is SNHLY and CDR2 is FYNNEI. This CDR3 region has 13 residues. Trimming cost V 8 bases and J 9 bases, with 17 bases left between them. In DNA form, the CDR3 reads TGTGCCAGCCAGATGACTCTCCTAGGTGAGCAGTTCTTC. Translating gives CASQMTLLGEQFF.

This clone was counted between two and nine times. The CDR3 region has the DNA TGTGCCAGCAGCTCGGTTACAGGGGTTTTCACTGAAGCTTTCTTT. The encoded protein is CASSSVTGVFTEAFF. This chain links TRBV11-2 with TRBJ1-1, with 7 bases fitting TRBD1. CDR3 length equals 15 residues. V lost 4 bases to trimming and J lost 4 bases; unmatched junction nucleotides: 9. In germline, CDR1 is SGHAT, CDR2 FQNNGV. The full variable domain, with the rest looked up from reference TRBV11-2 and TRBJ1-1, is EAGVAQSPRYKIIEKRQSVAFWCNPISGHATLYWYQQILGQGPKLLIQFQNNGVVDDSQLPKDRFSAERLKGVDSTLKIQPAKLEDSAVYLCASSSVTGVFTEAFFGQGTRLTVV.

The V gene is TRBV7-9, the J gene TRBJ2-1; TRBD2 aligns across 7 bases. Germline lookup yields CDR1 SEHNR and CDR2 FQNEAQ (reference sequence). Losses at the gene ends were 1 base for V and 8 bases for J; bases not matched to a gene: 8. The CDR3 is made up of 15 amino acids. The CDR3 nucleotides are TGTGCCAGCAGCTTAGGGGACTATGGTTACGATGAGCAGTTCTTC. Translated: CASSLGDYGYDEQFF.

The chain recombines TRBV2 with TRBJ2-1; 12 bases align to TRBD2. Germline V lookup: CDR1 SNHLY, CDR2 FYNNEI. The CDR3 runs to 15 residues. V lost 6 bases and J lost 7; bases outside the gene matches: 7. The CDR3 loop reads CASSRLAGVGNEQFF. The CDR3 region has the DNA TGTGCCAGCAGCCGACTAGCGGGAGTAGGGAATGAGCAGTTCTTC.

This clone was observed a few times. The chain joins TRBV4-2 to TRBJ1-4; TRBD1 is a possible D gene (5 bases). The CDR3 covers 16 residues. Germline V gene sequence: CDR1 LGHNA, CDR2 YNFKEQ. V was trimmed by 0 bases and J by 8 bases, leaving 16 bases between them. The CDR3: CASSQDQAGWVEKLFF. In DNA form, the CDR3 reads TGTGCCAGCAGCCAAGATCAAGCAGGGTGGGTAGAAAAACTGTTTTTT.

In its sample, this clone was seen a few times. V usage is TRBV6-5 and J usage is TRBJ1-1; 7 bases align to TRBD1. CDR1 is MNHEY and CDR2 is SVGAGI in the germline V gene. The CDR3 is 15 amino acids. The trim removed 3 bases at V and 0 bases at J, leaving 4 bases unmatched. The CDR3 region is CASSYSGTVNTEAFF. The CDR3 DNA sequence: TGTGCCAGCAGTTATTCCGGGACAGTGAACACTGAAGCTTTCTTT.

The V and J genes are TRBV27 and TRBJ2-1, with D perhaps matching TRBD2 (5 bases). Germline lookup yields CDR1 MNHEY and CDR2 SMNVEV (reference sequence). The CDR3 is 14 amino acids. The germline V and J ends were trimmed by 6 bases and 5 bases, with 14 bases remaining between them. The CDR3 DNA is TGTGCCAGCAGCCTTTTAGCGAGTAACAATGAGCAGTTCTTC. Amino acids: CASSLLASNNEQFF.

This chain links TRBV11-2 with TRBJ2-3, with a possible D match to TRBD2 (5 bases). This CDR3 has 11 residues. The V end was cut by 5 bases, the J end by 12 bases, with 12 bases between. The germline CDR1 and CDR2 sequences are SGHAT and FQNNGV. The CDR3 loop reads CASSPGELQYF. The DNA for the CDR3 is TGTGCCAGCAGCCCCGGGGAGCTACAGTATTTT.

This clone was picked up a small number of times. The CDR3: CASSEPVAGNTIYF. The DNA for the CDR3 is TGTGCCAGCAGTGAGCCAGTGGCTGGAAACACCATATATTTT. The rearrangement uses TRBV25-1 and TRBJ1-3; no clear D gene. With 3 bases removed from V and 2 bases from J, the gap between germline ends came to 8 bases. The CDR3 has 14 amino acids. Germline CDR1 is MGHDK and CDR2 is SYGVNS.

The chain employs TRBV11-2 and TRBJ2-7; 10 bases align to TRBD2. The CDR3 has 14 residues. In germline, CDR1 is SGHAT, CDR2 FQNNGV. V gave up 0 bases and J gave up 6 bases; unmatched junction bases: 2. The DNA for the CDR3 is TGTGCCAGCAGCTTAGATAGACTAGCGGGCGAGCAGTACTTC. This codes for CASSLDRLAGEQYF.

J is TRBJ2-2 and V is TRBV10-1; 9 bases agree with TRBD2. V was pared by 4 bases and J by 4 bases, with 4 bases of the junction left unmatched. CDR3 length: 15 amino acids. CDR1 is WNHNN, CDR2 SYGVQD, per germline (reference sequence). The CDR3 DNA is TGCGCCAGCAGTGGGGGACTAGCCTCCACCGGGGAGCTGTTTTTT. It codes for CASSGGLASTGELFF.

The rearrangement links TRBV4-3 to TRBJ2-7; perhaps TRBD2 as D (6 bases). Germline-derived CDR1 and CDR2 are LGHNA and YSLEER. The CDR3 extends over 16 amino acids. The V and J ends lost 1 base and 1 base respectively, with 14 bases between them. The CDR3 bases are TGCGCCAGCAGCCAAGCTGCCTCGAGCGGGTCCTACGAGCAGTACTTC. As protein: CASSQAASSGSYEQYF.

This chain joins TRBV7-2 and TRBJ1-2; TRBD1 matches 9 bases. Germline V gene lookup returns CDR1 SGHTA and CDR2 FQGNSA. CDR3 length: 15 residues. Trimming at V came to 2 bases and at J to 2 bases, leaving 3 bases not matched to a gene. The CDR3 coding sequence is TGTGCCAGCAGCTTAACGACAGGGGGGAACTATGGCTACACCTTC. This sequence encodes CASSLTTGGNYGYTF.